The rows below give T cell receptor beta chains drawn from one sample of a study of blood T cells in healthy people across ages. Using its own MiXCR run on the 5' RACE reads, TCRdb lists one record per CDR3 protein. This table has about 640,000 distinct CDR3 sequences, 58% appearing once. Input material: blood. These receptors were taken from a man in his fifties or sixties in good health. The CDR3 runs from the conserved cysteine through the conserved F or W. The order of the fields is D gene, J gene, clone size, V gene, CDR3 length, CDR3 protein, CDR3 DNA. D genes are given only for firm matches. Clone size, where shown, is once, few, many, or a class for clones that have expanded.

>.|TRBJ1-6|once|TRBV5-1|14
CASSQEGGSSPLHF
TGCGCCAGCAGCCAGGAGGGGGGCAGTTCACCCCTCCACTTT
>TRBD2|TRBJ2-1|few|TRBV5-1|15
CASSLTSGDPQGQFF
TGCGCCAGCAGCTTGACTAGCGGGGACCCCCAGGGGCAGTTCTTC
>TRBD1|TRBJ2-5|.|TRBV5-1|16
CASSIGQGANQETQYF
TGCGCCAGCAGCATTGGACAGGGGGCAAACCAAGAGACCCAGTACTTC
>.|TRBJ1-2|.|TRBV4-1|17
CASSQTAGTVPNYGYTF
TGCGCCAGCAGCCAAACGGCCGGGACGGTTCCTAACTATGGCTACACCTTC
>TRBD2|TRBJ2-5|.|TRBV29-1|12
CSVVAGRETQYF
TGCAGCGTTGTAGCGGGGCGGGAGACCCAGTACTTC
>TRBD1|TRBJ2-7|.|TRBV6-1|15
CASSQGTGYPSEQYF
TGTGCCAGCAGTCAAGGGACAGGGTATCCCTCCGAGCAGTACTTC
>TRBD1|TRBJ2-7|few|TRBV5-1|16
CASSPDRTGDSYEQYF
TGCGCCAGCAGCCCAGACCGGACAGGAGACTCCTACGAGCAGTACTTC
>TRBD1|TRBJ2-3|.|TRBV25-1|16
CASSDPRTGPTDTQYF
TGTGCCAGCAGTGATCCCCGGACAGGACCCACAGATACGCAGTATTTT
>TRBD1|TRBJ2-5|.|TRBV3-1|16
CASSLRQGAIRETQYF
TGTGCCAGCAGCCTTCGACAGGGGGCGATTAGGGAGACCCAGTACTTC
>TRBD2|TRBJ2-7|.|TRBV10-2|14
CASKRAGGSYEQYF
TGCGCCAGCAAGAGAGCGGGGGGCTCCTACGAGCAGTACTTC
>.|TRBJ2-4|few|TRBV27|17
CASRTVDGYNGKNIQYF
TGTGCCAGCAGGACAGTCGACGGGTATAATGGCAAAAACATTCAGTACTTC
>TRBD1|TRBJ2-2|.|TRBV12-5|15
CASDLGQGNTGELFF
TGTGCTAGTGACCTGGGACAGGGTAACACCGGGGAGCTGTTTTTT
>.|TRBJ1-1|.|TRBV5-6|13
CASSFWLNTEAFF
TGTGCCAGCAGCTTCTGGTTGAACACTGAAGCTTTCTTT
>.|TRBJ1-5|.|TRBV29-1|14
CSVSEGGAQQPQHF
TGCAGCGTTTCGGAGGGGGGGGCCCAACAGCCCCAGCATTTT
>.|TRBJ1-4|.|TRBV6-5|13
CASKRGRGEKLFF
TGTGCCAGCAAACGGGGAAGAGGCGAAAAACTGTTTTTT
>.|TRBJ1-5|.|TRBV16|14
CASSRGAPGEPQHF
TGTGCCAGCAGCCGGGGGGCACCGGGAGAACCCCAGCATTTT
>.|TRBJ1-2|.|TRBV15|13
CATSATAAGGYTF
TGTGCCACCAGCGCAACGGCGGCCGGGGGCTACACCTTC
>.|TRBJ2-1|.|TRBV6-2/TRBV6-3|12
CASSYPPNEQFF
TGTGCCAGCAGTTACCCCCCCAATGAGCAGTTCTTC
>.|TRBJ2-5|many|TRBV7-9|14
CASSLLRGQETQYF
TGTGCCAGCAGCTTGTTACGGGGGCAAGAGACCCAGTACTTC
>TRBD1|TRBJ2-5|few|TRBV12-3/TRBV12-4|13
CASRNRGEETQYF
TGTGCCAGCAGAAACAGGGGGGAAGAGACCCAGTACTTC
>TRBD1|TRBJ1-6|.|TRBV7-2|16
CASSLGQRLYNSPLHF
TGTGCCAGCAGCTTGGGACAGAGACTTTATAATTCACCCCTCCACTTT
>.|TRBJ2-7|few|TRBV7-9|12
CASSRIPGPQYF
TGTGCCAGCAGCCGTATTCCCGGGCCCCAGTACTTC
>TRBD2|TRBJ2-5|.|TRBV10-3|13
CATGTSEEETQYF
TGTGCCACTGGCACTAGCGAGGAGGAGACCCAGTACTTC
>TRBD2|TRBJ2-3|.|TRBV29-1|19
CSVHWRGVRPRAVSDTQYF
TGCAGCGTCCACTGGCGGGGGGTACGACCCCGCGCTGTATCAGATACGCAGTATTTT
>.|TRBJ1-2|few|TRBV12-3/TRBV12-4|13
CASSFNGLDGYTF
TGTGCCAGCAGTTTCAACGGGCTCGATGGCTACACCTTC
>.|TRBJ2-5|.|TRBV5-1|15
CASSLEVGPQETQYF
TGCGCCAGCAGCTTGGAAGTGGGGCCACAAGAGACCCAGTACTTC